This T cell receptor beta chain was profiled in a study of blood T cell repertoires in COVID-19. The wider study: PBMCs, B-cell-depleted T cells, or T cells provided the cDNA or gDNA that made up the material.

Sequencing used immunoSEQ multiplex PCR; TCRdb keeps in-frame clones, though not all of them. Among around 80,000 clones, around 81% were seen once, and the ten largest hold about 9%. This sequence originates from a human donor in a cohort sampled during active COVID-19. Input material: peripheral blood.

In nucleotides, the CDR3 is TGCGCCAGCAGTTTGAGTACCTACAATGAGCAGTTCTTC. It specifies CASSLSTYNEQFF. The chain joins TRBV10-1 to TRBJ2-1; D is uncertain. The CDR3 is 13 residues long. The germline V and J ends were trimmed by 5 bases and 2 bases, with 7 bases remaining between them. Germline V gives CDR1 WNHNN, CDR2 SYGVQD (reference sequence).